Following are 18 T cell receptor beta chains from one sample sequenced in a study of beta chain features in type 1 diabetes. TCRB transcripts that were expressed got sequenced, as all of the isolated RNA had been reverse transcribed. TCRdb's table, derived via immunoSEQ multiplex PCR, lists solely in-frame clones and lacks some. Of 600,000 to 700,000 clones in the sample, roughly 13% were seen once. No antigen is known for these receptors. Study results and caveats: In every one of the four CD4+ subsets, TCRB CDR3s were moderately but significantly shorter in Type 1 diabetes patients.

Source material: naive CD4+ T cells from blood. These receptor sequences come from a man aged 18 to 29 with type 1 diabetes.

This clone has more than one count but fewer than ten. The rearrangement links TRBV21-1 to TRBJ2-5. TRBV21-1 is an annotated pseudogene. The CDR3 has 15 amino acids. The CDR3 spells CASSKCVTEQETQYF. CDR3 nucleotides: TGTGCCAGCAGCAAATGCGTGACCGAGCAAGAGACCCAGTACTTC.

This sequence joins TRBV5-6 and TRBJ2-1; 8 nucleotides agree with TRBD2. Germline-derived CDR1 and CDR2 are SGHDT and YYEEEE. V lost 0 bases to trimming and J lost 5 bases; unmatched junction nucleotides: 7. The CDR3 spans 16 residues. Here the CDR3 reads CASSLVRGALDNEQFF. CDR3 nucleotides: TGTGCCAGCAGCTTGGTGCGGGGGGCCCTCGACAATGAGCAGTTCTTC.

The chain is built from TRBV28 and TRBJ1-5; 8 positions agree with TRBD1. The trim removed 5 bases at V and 6 bases at J, leaving 9 bases unmatched. Per germline, CDR1 MDHEN and CDR2 SYDVKM. CDR3 length equals 15 residues. The CDR3 DNA reads as TGTGCCAGCAGTACCGGACAGGGTGTGACTCAGCCCCAGCATTTT. Protein: CASSTGQGVTQPQHF. Based on the CDR3 plus reference TRBV28 and TRBJ1-5, the full variable domain is DVKVTQSSRYLVKRTGEKVFLECVQDMDHENMFWYRQDPGLGLRLIYFSYDVKMKEKGDIPEGYSVSREKKERFSLILESASTNQTSMYLCASSTGQGVTQPQHFGDGTRLSIL.

V gene TRBV5-1 combines with J gene TRBJ2-3; possible D gene TRBD1, 6 bases. The germline V gene encodes CDR1 SGHRS and CDR2 YFSETQ. This CDR3 region has 14 residues. Trimming cost V 6 bases and J 3 bases, with 14 bases left between them. CDR3 nucleotides: TGCGCCAGCACTAACGACAGGCGGACAGATACGCAGTATTTT. Protein: CASTNDRRTDTQYF.

This clone was detected a few times. J is TRBJ2-7 and V is TRBV6-5; D uncertain. The CDR3 spans 10 residues. Germline V gene sequence: CDR1 MNHEY, CDR2 SVGAGI. V was trimmed by 5 bases and J by 9 bases, leaving 8 bases between them. The CDR3 loop reads CASSEYRQYF. CDR3 DNA: TGTGCCAGCAGTGAATATAGGCAGTACTTC.

The rearrangement uses TRBV9 and TRBJ2-5; TRBD2 matches 7 bases. CDR3 length equals 16 residues. V was clipped by 4 bases and J by 7 bases; unmatched bases: 16. The germline V gene encodes CDR1 SGDLS and CDR2 YYNGEE. The CDR3 bases are TGTGCCAGCAGCTCCACCCCAGCGGGGTCATGGGGGACCCAGTACTTC. Protein: CASSSTPAGSWGTQYF. Full variable domain (missing parts from reference TRBV9 and TRBJ2-5): DSGVTQTPKHLITATGQRVTLRCSPRSGDLSVYWYQQSLDQGLQFLIQYYNGEERAKGNILERFSAQQFPDLHSELNLSSLELGDSALYFCASSSTPAGSWGTQYFGPGTRLLVL.

This clone was counted between two and nine times. This chain links TRBV9 with TRBJ2-3, with 8 positions matching TRBD1. Trimming removed 3 bases from V and 4 bases from J; junction bases left unmatched: 4. Germline CDR1 SGDLS, CDR2 YYNGEE. There are 14 residues in the CDR3. CDR3 DNA: TGTGCCAGCAGCGGTGGACAGGGCGCAGATACGCAGTATTTT. Protein: CASSGGQGADTQYF. Looking up the rest from reference TRBV9 and TRBJ2-3 gives the full variable domain: DSGVTQTPKHLITATGQRVTLRCSPRSGDLSVYWYQQSLDQGLQFLIQYYNGEERAKGNILERFSAQQFPDLHSELNLSSLELGDSALYFCASSGGQGADTQYFGPGTRLTVL.

The rearrangement uses TRBV10-1 and TRBJ1-5; no firm D call. CDR3 length: 12 amino acids. The V end was cut by 0 bases, the J end by 7 bases, with 4 bases between. The germline CDR1 and CDR2 sequences are WNHNN and SYGVQD (reference sequence). The CDR3 nucleotides are TGCGCCAGCAGTGAGTCTGAGCAGCCCCAGCATTTT. Translating gives CASSESEQPQHF.

The chain joins TRBV9 to TRBJ2-3; 10 bases fit TRBD2. Trimming cost V 0 bases and J 5 bases; bases outside gene matches: 9. Germline CDR1 and CDR2: SGDLS and YYNGEE. There are 17 residues in the CDR3. For the CDR3, the DNA is TGTGCCAGCAGCGTAGGTGTTAGCGGGGGGATTAAAGATACGCAGTATTTT. Its translation is CASSVGVSGGIKDTQYF.

This clone was observed a few times. The chain is built from TRBV5-1 and TRBJ2-2, with D possibly being TRBD2 (5 bases). This CDR3 region has 17 residues. Germline V CDR1 and CDR2: SGHRS, YFSETQ. V lost 0 bases and J lost 4, with 16 bases in between. CDR3 sequence reads: CASSLARGSLSTGELFF. CDR3 coding DNA: TGCGCCAGCAGCTTGGCTCGGGGTAGCTTGAGCACCGGGGAGCTGTTTTTT.

This clone has a handful of counts. This chain uses TRBV29-1 with TRBJ1-5, with D possibly being TRBD1 (6 bases). The CDR3 spans 14 residues. The V and J ends lost 6 bases and 7 bases respectively, with 19 bases between them. Germline CDR1 is SQVTM and CDR2 is ANQGSEA. CDR3 DNA sequence: TGCAGCGTCTCGGTCGGGGGCGTGTTACAGCCCCAGCATTTT. Protein: CSVSVGGVLQPQHF.

The CDR3 DNA sequence: TGTGCCAGCAGGAGGCAGCCTGCCTACGAGCAGTACTTC. The encoded protein is CASRRQPAYEQYF. V usage is TRBV6-5 and J usage is TRBJ2-7; D gene ambiguous. V gave up 6 bases and J gave up 2 bases, with 11 bases separating them. There are 13 residues in the CDR3. Germline V CDR1 and CDR2: MNHEY, SVGAGI.

This clone was observed a few times. Other DNA sequences from this sample encode an identical CDR3 as well. The gene calls are TRBV12-5 and TRBJ2-2; 8 nucleotides line up with TRBD2. The V and J ends lost 5 bases and 5 bases, in that order; junction bases with no gene match: 7. The germline V gene encodes CDR1 LGHNT and CDR2 FRNRAP. This CDR3 is 15 amino acids long. The chain's CDR3 is CASGLGLASTGELFF. The CDR3 bases are TGTGCTAGTGGTCTCGGACTAGCAAGTACCGGGGAGCTGTTTTTT. The full variable domain, rest sourced from reference TRBV12-5 and TRBJ2-2, is DARVTQTPRHKVTEMGQEVTMRCQPILGHNTVFWYRQTMMQGLELLAYFRNRAPLDDSGMPKDRFSAEMPDATLATLKIQPSEPRDSAVYFCASGLGLASTGELFFGEGSRLTVL.

In its sample, this clone was seen a few times. The chain employs TRBV27 and TRBJ1-1, with D possibly being TRBD1 (5 bases). V was cut by 4 bases and J by 0 bases, with 15 bases left in between. The germline gives CDR1 MNHEY, CDR2 SMNVEV (reference sequence). The CDR3 loop spans 16 amino acids. CDR3 in DNA: TGTGCCAGCAGTTCGATACCGACAGTTATGAACACTGAAGCTTTCTTT. Protein product: CASSSIPTVMNTEAFF.

The rearrangement links TRBV28 to TRBJ1-6; D might be TRBD1 (5 bases). Looked up from germline, CDR1 is MDHEN and CDR2 is SYDVKM. The CDR3 is 12 amino acids. V lost 5 bases and J lost 12, with 11 bases in between. CDR3 DNA: TGTGCCAGCAGTCCCAGGGTCTTACCCCTCCACTTT. Translation gives CASSPRVLPLHF.

The chain is built from TRBV12-5 and TRBJ1-1; D not resolved. This CDR3 contains 14 residues. Looked up from germline, CDR1 is LGHNT and CDR2 is FRNRAP. The V end was cut by 5 bases, the J end by 0 bases, with 10 bases between. The CDR3: CASGPGLLNTEAFF. The CDR3 DNA follows: TGTGCTAGTGGTCCTGGACTCTTGAACACTGAAGCTTTCTTT.

J is TRBJ2-3 and V is TRBV5-6; TRBD2 aligns across 7 bases. CDR1 is SGHDT, CDR2 YYEEEE, per germline. The CDR3 extends over 16 amino acids. With V trimmed by 5 bases and J by 11 bases, 20 bases remained unmatched. CDR3 loop: CASRRAGTTSSGVQYF. The DNA for the CDR3 is TGTGCCAGCAGGCGAGCCGGGACTACAAGTTCCGGTGTGCAGTATTTT.

V usage is TRBV19 and J usage is TRBJ2-1, with 8 bases matching TRBD1. Germline V gives CDR1 LNHDA, CDR2 SQIVND (reference sequence). Trimming took 5 bases from V and 3 from J; bases not matched to a gene: 3. This CDR3 has 14 amino acids. This CDR3 reads CASSGGTGYNEQFF. DNA for the CDR3: TGTGCCAGTAGTGGGGGGACAGGCTACAATGAGCAGTTCTTC.